The 18 T cell receptor beta chains below all came from one sample that was sequenced in a study of blood T cell repertoires in COVID-19. This table comes from immunoSEQ multiplex PCR, and its TCRdb copy is limited to in-frame clones, with some not included. The sample holds some 290,000 clones, about 86% seen once. Sample: peripheral blood. The receptors were sampled from a woman aged 55-69 years with active or convalescent COVID-19.

This chain connects TRBV7-3 to TRBJ2-1; TRBD2 matches 7 bases. The CDR3 loop spans 15 amino acids. The germline CDR1 and CDR2 sequences are SGHTA and FQGTGA. Trimming cost V 5 bases and J 8 bases; bases outside gene matches: 12. The CDR3 here is CASSPSAGFGYEQFF. For the CDR3, the DNA is TGTGCCAGCAGCCCATCAGCGGGGTTCGGCTATGAGCAGTTCTTC.

This chain connects TRBV9 to TRBJ2-1; TRBD2 matches at 9 bases. The CDR3 is made up of 16 amino acids. Germline V lookup: CDR1 SGDLS, CDR2 YYNGEE. V was pared by 3 bases and J by 9 bases, with 13 bases of the junction left unmatched. The CDR3, as DNA: TGTGCCAGCAGCGGGGCCCGCGGGCGGGGGGGTGTTGAGCAGTTCTTC. Its protein product is CASSGARGRGGVEQFF. The full variable domain, in which reference TRBV9 and TRBJ2-1 provide the parts outside the CDR3, is DSGVTQTPKHLITATGQRVTLRCSPRSGDLSVYWYQQSLDQGLQFLIQYYNGEERAKGNILERFSAQQFPDLHSELNLSSLELGDSALYFCASSGARGRGGVEQFFGPGTRLTVL.

V gene TRBV19 combines with J gene TRBJ1-5; D is unresolved. This CDR3 spans 15 amino acids. The V and J ends lost 5 bases and 5 bases respectively, with 16 bases between them. Germline CDR1 and CDR2: LNHDA and SQIVND (reference sequence). The CDR3 loop reads CASSLEQSLYQPQHF. Written as DNA, the CDR3 is TGTGCCAGTAGTCTCGAACAGTCTCTGTATCAGCCCCAGCATTTT. Full variable domain (missing parts from reference TRBV19 and TRBJ1-5): DGGITQSPKYLFRKEGQNVTLSCEQNLNHDAMYWYRQDPGQGLRLIYYSQIVNDFQKGDIAEGYSVSREKKESFPLTVTSAQKNPTAFYLCASSLEQSLYQPQHFGDGTRLSIL.

V is TRBV27 and J is TRBJ2-7, with 8 bases that match TRBD1. The V segment lost 5 bases and the J segment 0 bases; nucleotides outside the gene matches: 12. The CDR3 sequence is 17 residues long. CDR1 is MNHEY and CDR2 is SMNVEV in the germline V gene (reference sequence). The CDR3 DNA reads as TGTGCCAGCAGTCCCCACCGCGGACAGGGCAACTCCTACGAGCAGTACTTC. Its protein is CASSPHRGQGNSYEQYF.

This chain connects TRBV7-8 to TRBJ2-3; the match to TRBD2 covers 7 bases. The V segment lost 4 bases and the J segment 4 bases; nucleotides outside the gene matches: 5. This CDR3 is 14 amino acids long. The germline CDR1 and CDR2 sequences are SGHVS and FQNEAQ. The CDR3 DNA reads as TGTGCCAGCAGCTCACGGGGGGTTTCAGATACGCAGTATTTT. Protein product: CASSSRGVSDTQYF.

The chain combines TRBV7-4 with TRBJ1-6; maybe TRBD1 (6 bases). The CDR3 length is 18 residues. The ends were cut back, 1 base at V and 8 bases at J, with 21 bases in the middle. Looked up from germline, CDR1 is SGHVT and CDR2 is SQSDAQ. In nucleotides, the CDR3 is TGTGCCAGCAGCTTAGAGGGGCAGGGACAATTGTTATATTCACCCCTCCACTTT. Protein product: CASSLEGQGQLLYSPLHF.

Only a few counts were recorded for this clone. The chain employs TRBV15 and TRBJ2-1; possible D gene TRBD2, 5 bases. This CDR3 is 18 amino acids long. Trimming removed 1 base from V and 6 bases from J, with 22 bases in between. Per germline, CDR1 LNHNV and CDR2 YYDKDF (reference sequence). CDR3 DNA sequence: TGTGCCACCAGCAGAGCGCAACTAGATTTCATCTATGGCAATGAGCAGTTCTTC. Protein: CATSRAQLDFIYGNEQFF.

This clone was observed a single time. V usage is TRBV5-1 and J usage is TRBJ2-7, with D maybe TRBD2 (6 bases). The CDR3 is 14 amino acids. V was shortened by 4 bases and J by 3 bases, with 14 bases between the two germline ends. Germline CDR1 SGHRS, CDR2 YFSETQ. In nucleotides, the CDR3 is TGCGCCAGCAGCGTGTCGGGAGATTACTACGAGCAGTACTTC. It encodes CASSVSGDYYEQYF.

The chain links TRBV7-3 to TRBJ2-1, with 10 positions matching TRBD2. J lost 7 bases, V lost 5 bases, and 11 bases had no gene match. The V gene's germline CDR1 is SGHTA and CDR2 FQGTGA. The CDR3 totals 16 residues. The CDR3 reads CASSLIAGGQGNEQFF. CDR3 coding DNA: TGTGCCAGCAGCCTGATAGCGGGGGGACAAGGAAATGAGCAGTTCTTC. Drawing the rest from reference TRBV7-3 and TRBJ2-1, the complete variable domain is GAGVSQTPSNKVTEKGKYVELRCDPISGHTALYWYRQSLGQGPEFLIYFQGTGAADDSGLPNDRFFAVRPEGSVSTLKIQRTERGDSAVYLCASSLIAGGQGNEQFFGPGTRLTVL.

The chain couples TRBV6-5 to TRBJ2-2; 8 nucleotides line up with TRBD1. Trimming cost V 4 bases and J 9 bases; bases outside gene matches: 7. From germline, CDR1 is MNHEY and CDR2 SVGAGI. The CDR3 is 14 residues long. This CDR3 is CASSWGQEVRELFF. DNA for the CDR3: TGTGCCAGCAGTTGGGGACAGGAGGTCCGGGAGCTGTTTTTT.

This chain links TRBV2 with TRBJ2-3; 10 nucleotides agree with TRBD2. The V gene end was trimmed by 10 bases and the J gene end by 0 bases; junction bases not matched to a gene: 13. CDR3 size: 17 residues. CDR1 and CDR2 (germline): SNHLY, FYNNEI. The CDR3 loop reads CAIPKAQRGGSTDTQYF. CDR3 coding DNA: TGTGCCATCCCTAAGGCCCAGCGGGGGGGTAGCACAGATACGCAGTATTTT. Using reference TRBV2 and TRBJ2-3 for the parts outside the CDR3, the full variable domain is EPEVTQTPSHQVTQMGQEVILRCVPISNHLYFYWYRQILGQKVEFLVSFYNNEISEKSEIFDDQFSVERPDGSNFTLKIRSTKLEDSAMYFCAIPKAQRGGSTDTQYFGPGTRLTVL.

CDR3 DNA sequence: TGTGCCAGCAGCGTAGCTGTTAGCGGGGGGGGCACAGATACGCAGTATTTT. Translated, it gives CASSVAVSGGGTDTQYF. This chain uses TRBV9 with TRBJ2-3; 11 nucleotides match TRBD2. Per the germline V gene, CDR1 is SGDLS and CDR2 is YYNGEE. Trimming at V came to 0 bases and at J to 1 base, leaving 4 bases not matched to a gene. CDR3 length equals 17 residues.

This chain links TRBV9 with TRBJ1-2; tentative D call: TRBD1 (5 bases). Germline V gene sequence: CDR1 SGDLS, CDR2 YYNGEE. This CDR3 contains 18 residues. V lost 0 bases to trimming and J lost 4 bases, with 22 bases between them. CDR3 coding DNA: TGTGCCAGCAGCGTAGAGGGGTACGGGGGTCGACTTCCCTATGGCTACACCTTC. Translation gives CASSVEGYGGRLPYGYTF.

This chain links TRBV2 with TRBJ1-4, with D possibly TRBD1 on 6 matching bases. This CDR3 has 13 residues. With 8 bases removed from V and 2 bases from J, the gap between germline ends came to 9 bases. CDR1 and CDR2 from the germline V gene are SNHLY and FYNNEI. The DNA of the CDR3 is TGTGCCAGCGGGAGGGGGACTAATGAAAAACTGTTTTTT. This encodes CASGRGTNEKLFF.

The chain recombines TRBV5-6 with TRBJ2-5; 10 nucleotides match TRBD2. The germline V gene has CDR1 SGHDT and CDR2 YYEEEE. The CDR3 is made up of 18 amino acids. Trimming removed 1 base from V and 5 bases from J; junction bases left unmatched: 14. The CDR3 is CASSLIWLAGDIGETQYF. CDR3 bases: TGTGCCAGCAGCTTGATATGGCTAGCGGGGGACATTGGGGAGACCCAGTACTTC.

V and J are TRBV7-9 and TRBJ2-1, with D tentatively TRBD2 (5 bases). Germline lookup yields CDR1 SEHNR and CDR2 FQNEAQ (reference sequence). There are 14 residues in the CDR3. Trimming shortened V by 1 base and J by 8 bases, and 12 bases separated the two germline ends. The CDR3 nucleotides are TGTGCCAGCAGCTTAGTCCATCTAGCCCATGAGCAGTTCTTC. Its protein is CASSLVHLAHEQFF.

The chain has TRBV5-8 and TRBJ1-4; D call uncertain. The CDR3 is 14 amino acids. In germline, CDR1 is SGHTS, CDR2 YDEGEE. With 4 bases removed from V and 8 bases from J, the gap between germline ends came to 15 bases. Here the CDR3 reads CASSPNPGNEKLFF. CDR3 DNA: TGTGCCAGCAGCCCGAACCCCGGGAACGAAAAACTGTTTTTT.

J is TRBJ1-2 and V is TRBV4-2, with 12 bases fitting TRBD1. V gave up 2 bases and J gave up 4 bases; unmatched junction bases: 8. The germline gives CDR1 LGHNA, CDR2 YNFKEQ. This CDR3 region has 17 residues. DNA for the CDR3: TGTGCCAGCAGCCAAACCGGGACAGGGGGCGGATTCTATGGCTACACCTTC. Protein: CASSQTGTGGGFYGYTF.